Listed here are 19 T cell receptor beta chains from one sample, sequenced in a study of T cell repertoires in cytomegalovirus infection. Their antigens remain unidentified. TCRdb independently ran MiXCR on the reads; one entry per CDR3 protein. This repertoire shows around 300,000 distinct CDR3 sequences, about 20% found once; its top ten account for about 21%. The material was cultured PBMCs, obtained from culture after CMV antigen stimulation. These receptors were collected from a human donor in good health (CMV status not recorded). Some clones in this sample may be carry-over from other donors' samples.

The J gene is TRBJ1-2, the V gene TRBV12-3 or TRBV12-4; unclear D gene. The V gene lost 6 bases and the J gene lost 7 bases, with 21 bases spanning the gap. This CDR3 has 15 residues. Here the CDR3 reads CASSPWSLGGSGYTF. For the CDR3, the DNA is TGTGCCAGCAGCCCGTGGAGTCTAGGTGGATCTGGCTACACCTTC.

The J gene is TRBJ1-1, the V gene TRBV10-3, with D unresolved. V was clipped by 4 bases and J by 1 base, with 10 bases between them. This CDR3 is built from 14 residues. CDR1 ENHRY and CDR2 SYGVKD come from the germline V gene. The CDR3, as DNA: TGTGCCATCAGTGCTCGGGCCCAGAACACTGAAGCTTTCTTT. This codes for CAISARAQNTEAFF.

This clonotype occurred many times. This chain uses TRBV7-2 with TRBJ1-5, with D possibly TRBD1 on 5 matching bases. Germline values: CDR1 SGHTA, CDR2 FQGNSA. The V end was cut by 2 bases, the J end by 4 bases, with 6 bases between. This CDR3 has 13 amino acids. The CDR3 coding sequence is TGTGCCAGCAGCTTACAGGGAAATCAGCCCCAGCATTTT. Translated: CASSLQGNQPQHF.

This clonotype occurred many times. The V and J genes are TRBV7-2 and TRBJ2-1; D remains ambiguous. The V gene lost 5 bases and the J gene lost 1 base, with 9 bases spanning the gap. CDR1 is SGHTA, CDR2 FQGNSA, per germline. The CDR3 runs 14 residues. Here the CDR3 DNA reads TGTGCCAGCAGCCTGATGCCATCCTACAATGAGCAGTTCTTC. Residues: CASSLMPSYNEQFF.

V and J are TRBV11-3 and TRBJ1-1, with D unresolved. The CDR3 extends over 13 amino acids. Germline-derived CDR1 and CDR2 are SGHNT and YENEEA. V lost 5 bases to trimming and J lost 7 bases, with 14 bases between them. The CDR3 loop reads CASSPRHLIEAFF. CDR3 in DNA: TGTGCCAGCAGCCCCCGACATCTAATTGAAGCTTTCTTT.

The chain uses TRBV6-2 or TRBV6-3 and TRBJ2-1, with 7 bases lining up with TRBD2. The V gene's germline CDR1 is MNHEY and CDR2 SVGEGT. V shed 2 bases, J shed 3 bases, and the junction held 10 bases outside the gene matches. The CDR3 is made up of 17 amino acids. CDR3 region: CASSYVLPSGNYNEQFF. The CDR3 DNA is TGTGCCAGCAGTTACGTACTCCCTAGCGGCAACTACAATGAGCAGTTCTTC.

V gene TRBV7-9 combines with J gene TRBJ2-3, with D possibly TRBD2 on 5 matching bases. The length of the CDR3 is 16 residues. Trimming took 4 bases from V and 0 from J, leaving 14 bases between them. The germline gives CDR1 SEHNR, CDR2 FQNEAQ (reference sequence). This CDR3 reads CASSYTPRGSTDTQYF. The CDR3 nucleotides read TGTGCCAGCAGCTACACCCCTCGGGGAAGCACAGATACGCAGTATTTT.

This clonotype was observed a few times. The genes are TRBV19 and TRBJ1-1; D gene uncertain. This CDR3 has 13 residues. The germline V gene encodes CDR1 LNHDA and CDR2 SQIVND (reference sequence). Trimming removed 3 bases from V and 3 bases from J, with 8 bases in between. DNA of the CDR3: TGTGCCAGTAGTATTTTTATGGACACTGAAGCTTTCTTT. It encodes CASSIFMDTEAFF.

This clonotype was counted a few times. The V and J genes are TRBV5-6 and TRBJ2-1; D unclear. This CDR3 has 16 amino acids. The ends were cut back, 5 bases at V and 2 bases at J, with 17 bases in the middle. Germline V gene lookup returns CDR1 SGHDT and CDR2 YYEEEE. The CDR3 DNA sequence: TGTGCCAGCAGGTCTTCCGTTCGAGCGACCTACAATGAGCAGTTCTTC. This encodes CASRSSVRATYNEQFF.

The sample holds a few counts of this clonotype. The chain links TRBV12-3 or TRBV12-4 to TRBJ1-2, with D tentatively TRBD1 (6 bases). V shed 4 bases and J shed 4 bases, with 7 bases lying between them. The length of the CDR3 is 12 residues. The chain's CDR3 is CASSWDTYGYTF. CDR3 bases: TGTGCCAGCAGTTGGGACACCTATGGCTACACCTTC.

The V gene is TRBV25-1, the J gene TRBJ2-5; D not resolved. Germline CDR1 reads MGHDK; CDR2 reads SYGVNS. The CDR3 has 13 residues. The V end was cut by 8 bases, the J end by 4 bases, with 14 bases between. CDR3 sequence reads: CASSPGTVETQYF. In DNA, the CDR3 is TGTGCCAGCTCCCCAGGAACCGTAGAGACCCAGTACTTC.

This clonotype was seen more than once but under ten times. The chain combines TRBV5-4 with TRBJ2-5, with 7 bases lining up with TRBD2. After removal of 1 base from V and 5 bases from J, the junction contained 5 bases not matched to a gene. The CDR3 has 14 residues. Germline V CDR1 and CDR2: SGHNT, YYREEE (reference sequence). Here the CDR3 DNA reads TGTGCCAGCAGCTTGAACGGGGGGAGGGAGACCCAGTACTTC. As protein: CASSLNGGRETQYF.

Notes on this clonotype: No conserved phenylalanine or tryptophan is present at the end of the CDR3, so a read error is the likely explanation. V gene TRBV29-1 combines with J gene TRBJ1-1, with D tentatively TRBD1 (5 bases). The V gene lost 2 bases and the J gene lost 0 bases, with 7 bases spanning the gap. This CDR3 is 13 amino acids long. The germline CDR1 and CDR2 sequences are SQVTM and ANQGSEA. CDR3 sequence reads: CSVERGMNTEAFL. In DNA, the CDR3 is TGCAGCGTTGAAAGGGGTATGAACACTGAAGCTTTCCTT.

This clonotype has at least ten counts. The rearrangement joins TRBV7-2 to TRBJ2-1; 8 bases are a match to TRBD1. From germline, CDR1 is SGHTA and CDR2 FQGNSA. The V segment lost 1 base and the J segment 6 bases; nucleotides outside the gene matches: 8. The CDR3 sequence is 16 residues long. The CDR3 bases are TGTGCCAGCAGCTTAGTGGGCAGGGGGCTCGGCAATGAGCAGTTCTTC. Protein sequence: CASSLVGRGLGNEQFF.

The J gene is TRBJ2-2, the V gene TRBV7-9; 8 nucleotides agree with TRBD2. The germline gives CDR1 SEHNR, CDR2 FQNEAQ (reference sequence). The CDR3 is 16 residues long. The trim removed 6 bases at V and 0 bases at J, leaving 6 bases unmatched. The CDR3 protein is CASSPSTSANTGELFF. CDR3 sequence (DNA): TGTGCCAGCAGTCCCTCGACTAGCGCGAACACCGGGGAGCTGTTTTTT.

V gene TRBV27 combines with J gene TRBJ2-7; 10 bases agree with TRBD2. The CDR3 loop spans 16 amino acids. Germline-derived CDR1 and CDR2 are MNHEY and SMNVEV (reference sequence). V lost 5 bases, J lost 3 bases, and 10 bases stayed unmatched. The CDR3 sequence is CASSPLAGAQIYEQYF. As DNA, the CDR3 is TGTGCCAGCAGTCCTCTAGCGGGAGCCCAAATCTACGAGCAGTACTTC.

CDR3 region: CASSGWVAGVKDEQFF. Written as DNA, the CDR3 is TGTGCCAGCAGCGGCTGGGTCGCGGGAGTCAAGGATGAGCAGTTCTTC. This rearrangement joins TRBV11-2 to TRBJ2-1; 7 nucleotides align to TRBD2. Germline V gene data show CDR1 as SGHAT and CDR2 as FQNNGV. After removal of 5 bases from V and 8 bases from J, the junction contained 15 bases not matched to a gene. This CDR3 has 16 residues.

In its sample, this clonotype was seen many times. The CDR3 DNA is TGTGCCAGCAGCCGCCTAGGGACAGGGGATAAAAATGAGCAGTTCTTC. This encodes CASSRLGTGDKNEQFF. This sequence joins TRBV7-6 and TRBJ2-1, with 10 nucleotides matching TRBD1. From germline, CDR1 is SGHVS and CDR2 FNYEAQ. Trimming took 5 bases from V and 7 from J; bases not matched to a gene: 11. CDR3 length: 16 amino acids.

Written as DNA, the CDR3 is TGTGCCAGTAGTATTCTAGCGGGAAGGGTGGCAGATACGCAGTATTTT. This gives the protein CASSILAGRVADTQYF. The chain links TRBV19 to TRBJ2-3; 9 nucleotides line up with TRBD2. V trimming: 3 bases; J trimming: 4 bases; junction bases outside the gene matches: 8. This CDR3 region has 16 residues. The germline CDR1 and CDR2 sequences are LNHDA and SQIVND (reference sequence).